This T cell receptor (beta chain) was identified in a study of T cell repertoires in cytomegalovirus infection (dated by TCRdb to the late 2010s). For context, the study as a whole: Because public TCR beta signatures pointed to carriage of CMV infection together with the matching HLA type, the HLA type of each donor mattered for the analysis. Here is what the overall study found, with its caveats: The ex vivo response was dominated by HLA-C-restricted CMV-specific TCR beta clonotypes, which also provided the single most frequent clonotype in two of eight donors. In both this cohort and an independent 352-donor cohort, the cumulative frequency of public TCR beta family members distinguished carriers of CMV infection plus the relevant HLA type.

For this clonotype: The target of this receptor is not known. No base quality information exists; no much larger clone differs at one position.

Sequencing took place on an Illumina HiSeq 1500. TCRdb reprocessing: public reads trimmed at Q25 with fastp, clones called with MiXCR, in-frame beta chains kept. Each entry merges the rows of one CDR3 protein and shows their most common DNA and genes. The sample data list about 360,000 distinct CDR3 sequences, and roughly 20% of these were observed just once. The ten most abundant clones make up roughly 8.7% of the sample. The CDR3, from cysteine to phenylalanine, totals 14 residues. The DNA shown is the 42-base CDR3, in frame from base 1. V is cut by 4 bases and J by 7 bases, and the space between the germline ends is 17 bases. According to the germline V gene (reference sequence), CDR1 reads LNHDA and CDR2 reads SQIVND.

This sequence was found in a human donor in good health (CMV status not recorded). Some clones in this sample may be carry-over from other donors' samples. Sequencing input: PBMCs. The rearrangement combines TRBV19 with TRBJ2-7, with the D segment identity uncertain. CDR3 sequence: CASSRDATPTEQYF. At the DNA level, the sequence is TGTGCCAGTAGTAGAGACGCAACCCCTACGGAGCAGTACTTC.